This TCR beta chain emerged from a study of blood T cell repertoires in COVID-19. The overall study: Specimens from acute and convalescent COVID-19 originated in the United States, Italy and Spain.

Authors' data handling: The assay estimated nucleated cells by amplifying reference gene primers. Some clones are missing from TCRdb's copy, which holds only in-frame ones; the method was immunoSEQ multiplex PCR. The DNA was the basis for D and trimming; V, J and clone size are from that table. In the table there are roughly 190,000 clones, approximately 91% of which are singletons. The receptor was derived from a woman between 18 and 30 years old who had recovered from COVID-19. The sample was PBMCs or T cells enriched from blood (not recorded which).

CDR3 amino acids: CASSAAVGGYEQYF. CDR3 coding DNA: TGTGCCAGCAGTGCCGCCGTGGGGGGCTACGAGCAGTACTTC. The chain employs TRBV2 and TRBJ2-7, with D tentatively TRBD2 (6 bases). Germline V gene data show CDR1 as SNHLY and CDR2 as FYNNEI. The CDR3 length is 14 residues. The germline V and J ends were trimmed by 4 bases and 3 bases, with 13 bases remaining between them.